This TCR beta chain was identified in a study of T-cell reconstitution after alpha-beta-depleted transplantation in children. Deletions cut 5 bases from V and 6 bases from J, with 13 bases between. Germline CDR1 reads GTSNPN; CDR2 reads SVGIG (reference sequence). The CDR3 is made up of 13 amino acids. To note about this clonotype: As yet, its antigen is unknown.

Whole-study results and caveats: After one year, T-cell counts and TCRbeta diversity mostly came from new T cells. It was reported that alpha-beta T cells came from several hundred expanded graft clones (about two months after transplant). The high TCRbeta diversity at day 60 in some patients came from surviving recipient T cells and thymic progenitors.

Preparing the TCRbeta library involved the use of unique molecular identifiers. MiXCR, run by TCRdb on the PCR reads, gives a single entry per CDR3 protein. The table records around 600,000 distinct CDR3 sequences, approximately 22% of them present only once. Sequencing used PBMCs, mostly from graft donor cells, obtained 360 days after TCRalphabeta/CD19-depleted stem cell transplant. This sequence originates from a boy in the first two years of life who had a stem cell transplant for acute myeloid leukemia, so the T cells may come from the graft donor. The chain combines TRBV30 with TRBJ2-2, with D tentatively TRBD1 (5 bases). In DNA form, the CDR3 reads TGTGCCTGGCACCCGACAGAGGCCGGGGAGCTGTTTTTT. This translates into CAWHPTEAGELFF. The complete variable domain, with remaining parts taken from reference TRBV30 and TRBJ2-2, reads SQTIHQWPATLVQPVGSPLSLECTVEGTSNPNLYWYRQAAGRGLQLLFYSVGIGQISSEVPQNLSASRPQDRQFILSSKKLLLSDSGFYLCAWHPTEAGELFFGEGSRLTVL.